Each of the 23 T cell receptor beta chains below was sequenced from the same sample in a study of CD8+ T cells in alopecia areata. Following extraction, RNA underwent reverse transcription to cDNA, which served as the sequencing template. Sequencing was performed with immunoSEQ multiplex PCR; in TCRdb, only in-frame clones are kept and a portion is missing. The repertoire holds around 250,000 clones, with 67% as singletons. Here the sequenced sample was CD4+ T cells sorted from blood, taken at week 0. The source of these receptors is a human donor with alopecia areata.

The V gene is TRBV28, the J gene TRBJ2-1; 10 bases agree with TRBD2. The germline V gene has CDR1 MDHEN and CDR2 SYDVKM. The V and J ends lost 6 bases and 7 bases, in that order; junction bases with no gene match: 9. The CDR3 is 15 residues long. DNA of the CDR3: TGTGCCAGCAGCCCAAGCGGGGGGGCACGTAATGAGCAGTTCTTC. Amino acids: CASSPSGGARNEQFF. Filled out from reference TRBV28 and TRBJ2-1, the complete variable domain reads DVKVTQSSRYLVKRTGEKVFLECVQDMDHENMFWYRQDPGLGLRLIYFSYDVKMKEKGDIPEGYSVSREKKERFSLILESASTNQTSMYLCASSPSGGARNEQFFGPGTRLTVL.

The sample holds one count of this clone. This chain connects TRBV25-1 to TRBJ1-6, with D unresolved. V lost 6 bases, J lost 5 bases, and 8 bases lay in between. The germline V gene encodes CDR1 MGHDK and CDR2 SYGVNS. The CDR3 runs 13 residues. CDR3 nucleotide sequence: TGTGCCAGCAGGACACTTGATAATTCACCCCTCCACTTT. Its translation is CASRTLDNSPLHF. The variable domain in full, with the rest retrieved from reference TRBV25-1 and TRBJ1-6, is EADIYQTPRYLVIGTGKKITLECSQTMGHDKMYWYQQDPGMELHLIHYSYGVNSTEKGDLSSESTVSRIRTEHFPLTLESARPSHTSQYLCASRTLDNSPLHFGNGTRLTVT.

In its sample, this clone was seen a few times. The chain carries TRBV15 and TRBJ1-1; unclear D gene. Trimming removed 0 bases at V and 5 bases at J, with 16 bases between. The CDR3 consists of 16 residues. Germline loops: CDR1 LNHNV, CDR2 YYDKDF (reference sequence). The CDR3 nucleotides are TGTGCCACCAGCAGAGATCGTGGACGTAGGAAGACTGAAGCTTTCTTT. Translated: CATSRDRGRRKTEAFF.

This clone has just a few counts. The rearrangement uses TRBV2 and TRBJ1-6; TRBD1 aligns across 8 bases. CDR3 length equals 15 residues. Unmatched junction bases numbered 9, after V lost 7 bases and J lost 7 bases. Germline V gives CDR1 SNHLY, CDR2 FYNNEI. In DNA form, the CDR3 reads TGTGCCAGCATCGGACAGGGTCGTGGGAATTCACCCCTCCACTTT. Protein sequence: CASIGQGRGNSPLHF.

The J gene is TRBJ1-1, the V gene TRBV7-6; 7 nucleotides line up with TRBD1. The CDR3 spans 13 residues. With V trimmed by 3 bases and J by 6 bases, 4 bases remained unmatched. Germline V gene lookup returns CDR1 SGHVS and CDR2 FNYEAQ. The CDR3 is CASSFHRGAEAFF. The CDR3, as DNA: TGTGCCAGCAGCTTCCACAGGGGCGCTGAAGCTTTCTTT.

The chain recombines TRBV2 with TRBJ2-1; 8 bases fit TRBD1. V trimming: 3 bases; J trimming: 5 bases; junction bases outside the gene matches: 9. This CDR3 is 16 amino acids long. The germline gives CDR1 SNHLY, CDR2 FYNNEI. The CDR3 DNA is TGTGCCAGCAGTGATTTGCAGGGGGCTTTAGACAATGAGCAGTTCTTC. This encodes CASSDLQGALDNEQFF.

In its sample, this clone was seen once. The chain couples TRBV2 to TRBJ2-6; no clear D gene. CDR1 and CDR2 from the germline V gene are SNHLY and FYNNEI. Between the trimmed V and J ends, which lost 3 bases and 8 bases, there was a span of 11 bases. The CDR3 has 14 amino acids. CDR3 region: CASSDLLRTNVLTF. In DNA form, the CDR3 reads TGTGCCAGCAGTGACTTACTACGAACCAACGTCCTGACTTTC.

CDR3 nucleotide sequence: TGTGCCAGCAGGACCGGGACCCTCAACCACGAGCAGTACTTC. Encoded protein: CASRTGTLNHEQYF. The chain employs TRBV5-6 and TRBJ2-7, with D tentatively TRBD1 or TRBD2 (5 bases each). This CDR3 region has 14 residues. V was trimmed by 5 bases and J by 5 bases, leaving 17 bases between them. Per germline, CDR1 SGHDT and CDR2 YYEEEE.

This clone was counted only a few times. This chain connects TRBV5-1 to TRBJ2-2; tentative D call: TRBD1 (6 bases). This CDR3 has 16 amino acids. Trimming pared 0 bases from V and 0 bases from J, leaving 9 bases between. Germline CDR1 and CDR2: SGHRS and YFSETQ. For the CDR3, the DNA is TGCGCCAGCAGCTTGGTCACAGGGACGAACACCGGGGAGCTGTTTTTT. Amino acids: CASSLVTGTNTGELFF.

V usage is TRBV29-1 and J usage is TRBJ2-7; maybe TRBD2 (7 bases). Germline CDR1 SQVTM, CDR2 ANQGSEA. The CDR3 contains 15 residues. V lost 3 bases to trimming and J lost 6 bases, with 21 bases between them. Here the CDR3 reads CSVDLDGGLEVEQYF. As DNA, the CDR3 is TGCAGCGTTGACTTGGACGGGGGGCTGGAGGTCGAGCAGTACTTC.

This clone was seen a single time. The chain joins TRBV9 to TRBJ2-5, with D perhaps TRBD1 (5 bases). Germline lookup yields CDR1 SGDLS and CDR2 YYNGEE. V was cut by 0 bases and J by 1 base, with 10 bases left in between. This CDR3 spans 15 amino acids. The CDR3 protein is CASSVAGLVQETQYF. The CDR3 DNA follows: TGTGCCAGCAGCGTAGCAGGGCTGGTCCAAGAGACCCAGTACTTC.

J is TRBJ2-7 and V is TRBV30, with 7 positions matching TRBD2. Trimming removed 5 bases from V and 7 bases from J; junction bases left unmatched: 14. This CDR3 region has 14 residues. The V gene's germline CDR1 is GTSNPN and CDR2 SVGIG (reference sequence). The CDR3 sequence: CAWGHMIGRGEQYF. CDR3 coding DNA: TGTGCCTGGGGGCATATGATAGGGAGGGGAGAGCAGTACTTC.

DNA for the CDR3: TGCAGCGTGAAACAGGGCTCCTACAATGAGCAGTTCTTC. Its translation: CSVKQGSYNEQFF. V usage is TRBV29-1 and J usage is TRBJ2-1; D is perhaps TRBD1 (6 bases). This CDR3 region has 13 residues. With 6 bases removed from V and 0 bases from J, the gap between germline ends came to 9 bases. CDR1 SQVTM and CDR2 ANQGSEA come from the germline V gene.

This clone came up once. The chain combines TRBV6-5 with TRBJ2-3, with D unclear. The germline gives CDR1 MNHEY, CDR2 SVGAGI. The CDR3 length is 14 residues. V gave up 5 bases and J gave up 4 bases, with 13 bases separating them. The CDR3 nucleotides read TGTGCCAGCAGTGGGCTTACTTCTTCAGATACGCAGTATTTT. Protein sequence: CASSGLTSSDTQYF.

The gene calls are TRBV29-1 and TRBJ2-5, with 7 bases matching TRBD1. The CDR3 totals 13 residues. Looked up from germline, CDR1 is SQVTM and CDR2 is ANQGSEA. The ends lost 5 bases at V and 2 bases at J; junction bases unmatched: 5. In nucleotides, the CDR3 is TGCAGCGTTACCGGGACAGAACAAGAGACCCAGTACTTC. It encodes CSVTGTEQETQYF.

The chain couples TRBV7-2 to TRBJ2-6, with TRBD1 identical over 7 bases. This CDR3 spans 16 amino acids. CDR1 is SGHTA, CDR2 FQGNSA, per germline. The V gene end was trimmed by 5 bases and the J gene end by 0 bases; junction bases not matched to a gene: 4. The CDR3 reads CASSPRQGSGANVLTF. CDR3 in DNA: TGTGCCAGCAGCCCCCGACAGGGCTCTGGGGCCAACGTCCTGACTTTC.

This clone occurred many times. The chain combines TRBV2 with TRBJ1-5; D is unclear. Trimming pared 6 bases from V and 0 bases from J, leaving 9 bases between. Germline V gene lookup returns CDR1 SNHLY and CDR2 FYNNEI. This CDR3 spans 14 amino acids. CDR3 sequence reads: CASRPGLSNQPQHF. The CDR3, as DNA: TGTGCCAGCAGGCCCGGACTTAGCAATCAGCCCCAGCATTTT.

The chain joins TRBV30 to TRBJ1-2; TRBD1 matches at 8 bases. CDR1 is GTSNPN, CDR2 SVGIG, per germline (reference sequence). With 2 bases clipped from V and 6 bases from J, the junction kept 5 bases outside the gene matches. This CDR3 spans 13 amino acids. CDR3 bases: TGTGCCTGGAGTAGGACAGGGCGAGATGGCTACACCTTC. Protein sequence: CAWSRTGRDGYTF. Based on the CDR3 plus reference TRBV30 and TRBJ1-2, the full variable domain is SQTIHQWPATLVQPVGSPLSLECTVEGTSNPNLYWYRQAAGRGLQLLFYSVGIGQISSEVPQNLSASRPQDRQFILSSKKLLLSDSGFYLCAWSRTGRDGYTFGSGTRLTVV.

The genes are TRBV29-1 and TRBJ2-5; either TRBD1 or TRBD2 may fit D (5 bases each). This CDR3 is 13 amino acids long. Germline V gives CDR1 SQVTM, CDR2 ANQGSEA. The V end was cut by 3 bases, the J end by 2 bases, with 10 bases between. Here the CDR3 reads CSVERGVQETQYF. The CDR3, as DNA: TGCAGCGTTGAGAGGGGAGTACAAGAGACCCAGTACTTC.

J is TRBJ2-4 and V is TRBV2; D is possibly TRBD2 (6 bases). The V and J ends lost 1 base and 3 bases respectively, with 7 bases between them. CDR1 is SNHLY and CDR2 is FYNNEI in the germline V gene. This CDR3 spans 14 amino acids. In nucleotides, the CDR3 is TGTGCCAGCAGTGAAGGACTAGTCAAAAACATTCAGTACTTC. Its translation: CASSEGLVKNIQYF.

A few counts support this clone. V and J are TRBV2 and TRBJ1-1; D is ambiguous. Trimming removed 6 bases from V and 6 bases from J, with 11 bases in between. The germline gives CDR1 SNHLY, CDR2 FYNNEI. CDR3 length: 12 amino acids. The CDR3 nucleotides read TGTGCCAGCAGCGGGATTTCTCCTGAAGCTTTCTTT. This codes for CASSGISPEAFF. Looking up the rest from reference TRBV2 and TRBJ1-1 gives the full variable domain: EPEVTQTPSHQVTQMGQEVILRCVPISNHLYFYWYRQILGQKVEFLVSFYNNEISEKSEIFDDQFSVERPDGSNFTLKIRSTKLEDSAMYFCASSGISPEAFFGQGTRLTVV.

The CDR3 DNA reads TGTGCCAGCTCTTCCGGACAGGGAGATCAGCCCCAGCATTTT. Translation gives CASSSGQGDQPQHF. This sequence joins TRBV18 and TRBJ1-5, with 8 bases matching TRBD1. V dropped 6 bases and J dropped 5; count of bases not matched to a gene: 6. The germline V gene has CDR1 KGHSH and CDR2 LQKENI. The CDR3 has 14 amino acids.

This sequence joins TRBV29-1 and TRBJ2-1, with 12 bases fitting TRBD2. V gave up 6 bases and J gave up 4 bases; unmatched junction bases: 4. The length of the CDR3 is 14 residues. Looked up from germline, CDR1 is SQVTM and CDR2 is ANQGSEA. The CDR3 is CSVGLAGFYNEQFF. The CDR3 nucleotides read TGCAGCGTAGGACTAGCGGGGTTTTACAATGAGCAGTTCTTC.